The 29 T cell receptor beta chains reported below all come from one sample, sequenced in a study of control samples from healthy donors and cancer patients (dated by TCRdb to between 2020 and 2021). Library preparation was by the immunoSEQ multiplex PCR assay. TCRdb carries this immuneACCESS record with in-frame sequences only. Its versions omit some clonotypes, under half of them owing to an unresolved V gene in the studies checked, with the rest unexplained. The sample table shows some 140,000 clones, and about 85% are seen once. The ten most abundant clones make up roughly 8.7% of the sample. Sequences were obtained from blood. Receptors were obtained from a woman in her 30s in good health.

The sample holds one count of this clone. CDR3 amino acids: CASSQEGWSYGYTF. CDR3 bases: TGTGCCAGCAGCCAAGAGGGGTGGAGCTATGGCTACACCTTC. The chain combines TRBV14 with TRBJ1-2; no clear D gene. V was clipped by 0 bases and J by 4 bases, with 9 bases between them. The germline V gene has CDR1 SGHDN and CDR2 FVKESK. The CDR3 spans 14 residues.

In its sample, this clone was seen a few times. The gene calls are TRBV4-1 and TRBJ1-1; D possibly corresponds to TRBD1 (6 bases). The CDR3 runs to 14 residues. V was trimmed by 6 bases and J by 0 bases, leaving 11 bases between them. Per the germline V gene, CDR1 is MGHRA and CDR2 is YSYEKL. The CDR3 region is CASRNRALNTEAFF. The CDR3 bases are TGCGCCAGCAGAAACAGGGCATTGAACACTGAAGCTTTCTTT.

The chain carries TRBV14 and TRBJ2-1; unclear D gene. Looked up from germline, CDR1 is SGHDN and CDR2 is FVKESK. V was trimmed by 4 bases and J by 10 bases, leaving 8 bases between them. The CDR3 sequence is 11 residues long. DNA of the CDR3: TGTGCCAGCAGCCTATGGGGAGAGCAGTTCTTC. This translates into CASSLWGEQFF.

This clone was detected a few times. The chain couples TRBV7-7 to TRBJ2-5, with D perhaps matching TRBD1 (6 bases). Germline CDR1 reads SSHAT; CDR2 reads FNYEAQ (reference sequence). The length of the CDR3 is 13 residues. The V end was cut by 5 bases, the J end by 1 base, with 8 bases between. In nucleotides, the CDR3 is TGTGCCAGCAGCGAGGACAGCCAAGAGACCCAGTACTTC. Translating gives CASSEDSQETQYF.

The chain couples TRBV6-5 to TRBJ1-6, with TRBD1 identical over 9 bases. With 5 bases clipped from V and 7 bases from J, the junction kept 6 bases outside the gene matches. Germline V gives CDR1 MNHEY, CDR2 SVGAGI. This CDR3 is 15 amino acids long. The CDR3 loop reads CASSRWTGENSPLHF. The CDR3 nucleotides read TGTGCCAGCAGTCGCTGGACAGGGGAGAATTCACCCCTCCACTTT.

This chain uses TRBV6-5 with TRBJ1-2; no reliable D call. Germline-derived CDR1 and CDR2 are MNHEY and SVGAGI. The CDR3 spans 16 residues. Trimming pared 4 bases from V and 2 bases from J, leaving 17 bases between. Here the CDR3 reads CASSFGLGPGNYGYTF. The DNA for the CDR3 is TGTGCCAGCAGTTTCGGTTTAGGTCCTGGGAACTATGGCTACACCTTC.

CDR3 loop: CASSLVGNEQFF. The CDR3 DNA sequence: TGTGCCAGCAGTTTAGTAGGGAATGAGCAGTTCTTC. The V and J genes are TRBV28 and TRBJ2-1; no clear D. CDR1 and CDR2 from the germline V gene are MDHEN and SYDVKM. V lost 2 bases, J lost 7 bases, and 6 bases lay in between. CDR3 length equals 12 residues.

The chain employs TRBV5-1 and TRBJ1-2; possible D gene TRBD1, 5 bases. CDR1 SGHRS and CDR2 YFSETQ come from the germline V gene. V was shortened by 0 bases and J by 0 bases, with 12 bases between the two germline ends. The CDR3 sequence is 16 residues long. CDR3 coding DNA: TGCGCCAGCAGCTTGGGGGGCAGAACCCCTAACTATGGCTACACCTTC. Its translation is CASSLGGRTPNYGYTF.

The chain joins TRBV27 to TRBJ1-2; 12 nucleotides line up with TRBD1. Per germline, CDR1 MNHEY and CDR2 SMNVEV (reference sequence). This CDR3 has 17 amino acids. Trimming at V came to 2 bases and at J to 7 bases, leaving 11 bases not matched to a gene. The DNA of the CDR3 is TGTGCCAGCAGTTTACTCACCCCGGGACAGGGGGCGCGTGGCTACACCTTC. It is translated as CASSLLTPGQGARGYTF.

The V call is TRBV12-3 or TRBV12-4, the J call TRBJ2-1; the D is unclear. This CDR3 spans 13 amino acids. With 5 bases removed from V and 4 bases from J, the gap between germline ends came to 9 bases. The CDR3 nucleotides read TGTGCCAGCAGTCCCCAGGTTTACAATGAGCAGTTCTTC. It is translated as CASSPQVYNEQFF.

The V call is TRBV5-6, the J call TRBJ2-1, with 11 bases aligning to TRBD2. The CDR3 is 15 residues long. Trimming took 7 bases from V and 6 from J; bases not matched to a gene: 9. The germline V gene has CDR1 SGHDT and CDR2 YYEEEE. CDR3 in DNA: TGTGCCAGCCCCGTACTAGCGGGAGTCTCCAATGAGCAGTTCTTC. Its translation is CASPVLAGVSNEQFF.

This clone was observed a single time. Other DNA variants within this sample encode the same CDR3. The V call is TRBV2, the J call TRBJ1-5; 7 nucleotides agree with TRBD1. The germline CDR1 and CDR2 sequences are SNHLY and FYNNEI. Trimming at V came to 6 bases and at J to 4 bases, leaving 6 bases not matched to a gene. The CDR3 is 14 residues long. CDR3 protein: CASSVDRVNQPQHF. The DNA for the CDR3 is TGTGCCAGCAGCGTAGACAGGGTGAATCAGCCCCAGCATTTT.

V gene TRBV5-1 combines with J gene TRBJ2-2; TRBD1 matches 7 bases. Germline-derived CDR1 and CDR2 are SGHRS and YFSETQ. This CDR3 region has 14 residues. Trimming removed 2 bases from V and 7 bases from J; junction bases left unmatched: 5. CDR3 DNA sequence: TGCGCCAGCAGCTTAGGACAGGCTGGCGGGGAGCTGTTTTTT. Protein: CASSLGQAGGELFF.

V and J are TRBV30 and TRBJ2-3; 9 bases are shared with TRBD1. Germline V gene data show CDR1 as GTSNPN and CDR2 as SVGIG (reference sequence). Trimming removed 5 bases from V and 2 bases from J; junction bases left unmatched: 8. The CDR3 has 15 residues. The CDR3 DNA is TGTGCCTGGGGGACAGGGAGCCCTCACACAGATACGCAGTATTTT. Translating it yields CAWGTGSPHTDTQYF.

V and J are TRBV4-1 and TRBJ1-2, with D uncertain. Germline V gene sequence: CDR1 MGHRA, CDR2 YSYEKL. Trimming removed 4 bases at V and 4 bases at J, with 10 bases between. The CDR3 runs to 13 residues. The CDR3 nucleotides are TGCGCCAGCAGCCGGCGGGAGGGCTATGGCTACACCTTC. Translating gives CASSRREGYGYTF.

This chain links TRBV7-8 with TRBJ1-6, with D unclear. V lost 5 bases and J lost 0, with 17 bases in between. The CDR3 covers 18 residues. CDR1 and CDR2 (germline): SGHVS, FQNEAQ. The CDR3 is CASSRALDLSSYNSPLHF. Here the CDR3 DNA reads TGTGCCAGCAGCCGGGCTCTCGACCTTTCCTCCTATAATTCACCCCTCCACTTT.

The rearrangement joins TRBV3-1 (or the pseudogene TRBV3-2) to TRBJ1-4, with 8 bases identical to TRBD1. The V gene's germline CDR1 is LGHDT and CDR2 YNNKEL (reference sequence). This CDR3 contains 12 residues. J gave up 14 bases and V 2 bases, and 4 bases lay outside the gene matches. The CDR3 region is CASSQHRGDLFF. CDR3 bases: TGTGCCAGCAGCCAACACAGGGGGGACCTGTTTTTT.

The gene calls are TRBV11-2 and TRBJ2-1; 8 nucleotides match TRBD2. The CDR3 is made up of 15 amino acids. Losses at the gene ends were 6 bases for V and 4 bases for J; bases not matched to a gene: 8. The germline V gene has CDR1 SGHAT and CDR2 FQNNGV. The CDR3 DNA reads TGTGCCAGCAGTCCTAGCGGGTCTAGTTACAATGAGCAGTTCTTC. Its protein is CASSPSGSSYNEQFF.

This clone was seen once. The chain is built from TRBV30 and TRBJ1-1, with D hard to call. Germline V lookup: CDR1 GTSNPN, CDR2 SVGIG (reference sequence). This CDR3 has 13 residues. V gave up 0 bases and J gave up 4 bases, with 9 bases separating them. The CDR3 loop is CAWSVSRVTEAFF. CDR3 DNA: TGTGCCTGGAGTGTATCGCGGGTCACTGAAGCTTTCTTT.

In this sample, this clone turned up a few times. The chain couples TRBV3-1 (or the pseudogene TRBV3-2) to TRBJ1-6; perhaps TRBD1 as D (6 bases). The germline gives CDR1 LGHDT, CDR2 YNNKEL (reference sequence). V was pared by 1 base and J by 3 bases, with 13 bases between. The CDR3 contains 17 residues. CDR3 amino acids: CASSQGRGGLYNSPLHF. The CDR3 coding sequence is TGTGCCAGCAGCCAAGGGAGAGGGGGGCTCTATAATTCACCCCTCCACTTT.

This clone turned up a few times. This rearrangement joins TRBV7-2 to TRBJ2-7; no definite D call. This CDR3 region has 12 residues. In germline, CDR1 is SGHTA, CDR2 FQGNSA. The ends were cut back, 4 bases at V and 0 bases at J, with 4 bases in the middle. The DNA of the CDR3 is TGTGCCAGCAGCTCCAGCTCCTACGAGCAGTACTTC. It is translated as CASSSSSYEQYF. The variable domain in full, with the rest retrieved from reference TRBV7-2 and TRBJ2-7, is GAGVSQSPSNKVTEKGKDVELRCDPISGHTALYWYRQSLGQGLEFLIYFQGNSAPDKSGLPSDRFSAERTGGSVSTLTIQRTQQEDSAVYLCASSSSSYEQYFGPGTRLTVT.

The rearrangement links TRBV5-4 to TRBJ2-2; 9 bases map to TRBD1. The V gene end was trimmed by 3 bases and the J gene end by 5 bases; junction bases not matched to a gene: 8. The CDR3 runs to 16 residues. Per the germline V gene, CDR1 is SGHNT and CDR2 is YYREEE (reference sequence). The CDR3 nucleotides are TGTGCCAGCAGCTCCGACAGGGGGGTTAGGACCGGGGAGCTGTTTTTT. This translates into CASSSDRGVRTGELFF. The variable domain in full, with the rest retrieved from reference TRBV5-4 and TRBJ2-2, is ETGVTQSPTHLIKTRGQQVTLRCSSQSGHNTVSWYQQALGQGPQFIFQYYREEENGRGNFPPRFSGLQFPNYSSELNVNALELDDSALYLCASSSDRGVRTGELFFGEGSRLTVL.

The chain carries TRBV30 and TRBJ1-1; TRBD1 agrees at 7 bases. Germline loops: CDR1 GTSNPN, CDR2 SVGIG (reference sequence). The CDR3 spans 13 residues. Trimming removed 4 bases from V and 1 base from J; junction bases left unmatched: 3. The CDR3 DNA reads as TGTGCCTGGATGGCAGGGGGGAACACTGAAGCTTTCTTT. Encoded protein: CAWMAGGNTEAFF.

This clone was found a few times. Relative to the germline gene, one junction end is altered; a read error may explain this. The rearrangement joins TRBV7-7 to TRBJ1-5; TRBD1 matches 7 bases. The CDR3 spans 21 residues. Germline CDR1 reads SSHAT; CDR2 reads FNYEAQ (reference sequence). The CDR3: CASSSYMVQWTGHLSNQPQHF. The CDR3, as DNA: TGTGCTAGCAGTTCCTATATGGTCCAATGGACAGGTCACCTTAGCAATCAGCCCCAGCATTTT.

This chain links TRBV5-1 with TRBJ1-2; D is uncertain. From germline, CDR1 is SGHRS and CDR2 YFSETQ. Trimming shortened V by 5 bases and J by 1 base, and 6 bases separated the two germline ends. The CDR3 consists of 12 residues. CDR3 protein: CASRADNYGYTF. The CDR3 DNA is TGCGCCAGCAGAGCGGATAACTATGGCTACACCTTC.

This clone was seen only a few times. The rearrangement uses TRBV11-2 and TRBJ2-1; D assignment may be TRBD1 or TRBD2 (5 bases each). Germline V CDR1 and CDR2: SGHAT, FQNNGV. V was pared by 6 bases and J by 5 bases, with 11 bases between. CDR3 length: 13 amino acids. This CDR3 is CASSGGANNEQFF. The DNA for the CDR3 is TGTGCCAGCAGTGGGGGTGCGAACAATGAGCAGTTCTTC.

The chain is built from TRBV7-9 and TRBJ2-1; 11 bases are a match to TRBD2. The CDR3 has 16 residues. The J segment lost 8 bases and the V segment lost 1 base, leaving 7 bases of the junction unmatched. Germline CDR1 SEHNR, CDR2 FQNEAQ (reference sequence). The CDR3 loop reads CASSLVTSGRIDEQFF. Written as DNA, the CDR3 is TGTGCCAGCAGCTTAGTTACTAGCGGGAGAATAGATGAGCAGTTCTTC. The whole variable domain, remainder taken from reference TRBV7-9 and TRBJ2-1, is DTGVSQNPRHKITKRGQNVTFRCDPISEHNRLYWYRQTLGQGPEFLTYFQNEAQLEKSRLLSDRFSAERPKGSFSTLEIQRTEQGDSAMYLCASSLVTSGRIDEQFFGPGTRLTVL.

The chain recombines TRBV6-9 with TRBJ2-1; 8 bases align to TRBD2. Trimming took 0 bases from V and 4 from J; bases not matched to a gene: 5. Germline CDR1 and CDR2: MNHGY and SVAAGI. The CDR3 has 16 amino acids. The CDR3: CASSYSQRGRYNEQFF. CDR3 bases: TGTGCCAGCAGTTATTCCCAGCGGGGGAGATACAATGAGCAGTTCTTC.

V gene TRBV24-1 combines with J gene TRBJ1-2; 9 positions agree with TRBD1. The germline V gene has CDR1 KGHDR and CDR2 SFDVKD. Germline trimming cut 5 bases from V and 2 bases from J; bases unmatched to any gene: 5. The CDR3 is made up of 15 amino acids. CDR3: CATSVNRGPNYGYTF. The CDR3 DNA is TGTGCCACCAGTGTCAACAGGGGGCCCAACTATGGCTACACCTTC.